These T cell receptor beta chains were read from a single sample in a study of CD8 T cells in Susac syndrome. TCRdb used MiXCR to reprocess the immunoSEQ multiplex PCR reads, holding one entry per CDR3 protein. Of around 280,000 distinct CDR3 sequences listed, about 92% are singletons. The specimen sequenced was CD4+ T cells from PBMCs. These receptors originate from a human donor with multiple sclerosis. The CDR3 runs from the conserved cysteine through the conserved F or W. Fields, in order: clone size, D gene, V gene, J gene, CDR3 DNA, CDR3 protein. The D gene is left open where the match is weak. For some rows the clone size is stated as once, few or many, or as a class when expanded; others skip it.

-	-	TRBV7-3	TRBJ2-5	TGTGCCAGCAGCTTGTTGGGGGCCCAAGAGACCCAGTACTTC	CASSLLGAQETQYF
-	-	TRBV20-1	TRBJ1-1	TGCAGTGCTAGAGTGGGGGCCCCTCCTACTGAAGCTTTCTTT	CSARVGAPPTEAFF
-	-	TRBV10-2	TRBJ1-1	TGCGCCAGCAGGGGGACATTGAACACTGAAGCTTTCTTT	CASRGTLNTEAFF
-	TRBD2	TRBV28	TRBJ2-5	TGTGCCAGCAGTTGGGGGGGAGGATCGGTGCAGACCCAGTACTTC	CASSWGGGSVQTQYF
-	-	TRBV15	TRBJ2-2	TGTGCCACCAGCAGAGATCGTCAGATAAACACCGGGGAGCTGTTTTTT	CATSRDRQINTGELFF
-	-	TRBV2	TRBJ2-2	TGTGCCAGCAGGGGCGGCCTGAACACCGGGGAGCTGTTTTTT	CASRGGLNTGELFF
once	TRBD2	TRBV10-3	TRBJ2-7	TGTGCCATCACCTCCGGGACTACATCCTACGAGCAGTACTTC	CAITSGTTSYEQYF
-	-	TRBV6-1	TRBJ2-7	TGTGCCAGCAGTGATTTCGGGTCTTCTTCCTACGAGCAGTACTTC	CASSDFGSSSYEQYF
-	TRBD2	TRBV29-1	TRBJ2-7	TGCAGCGTTGAAAGCGCGGGAGACGCCTACGAGCAGTACTTC	CSVESAGDAYEQYF
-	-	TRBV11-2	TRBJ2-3	TGTGCCAGCAGGTACCAGACGTCAGGAGTTGGGAATACGCAGTATTTT	CASRYQTSGVGNTQYF
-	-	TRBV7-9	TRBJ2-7	TGTGCCAGCAGCTTAGGGGTCAGATCATACGAGCAGTACTTC	CASSLGVRSYEQYF
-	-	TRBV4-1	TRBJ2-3	TGCGCCAGCAGCCAAGCAAATACGCAGTATTTT	CASSQANTQYF
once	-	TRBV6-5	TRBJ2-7	TGTGCCAGCAGTTACCGACAGGAGGGATACGAGCAGTACTTC	CASSYRQEGYEQYF
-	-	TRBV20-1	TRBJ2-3	TGCAGTGCCATGCCCGGGGGGCGGATAGATACGCAGTATTTT	CSAMPGGRIDTQYF
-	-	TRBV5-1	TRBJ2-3	TGCGCCAGCAGACAAAATAAGATTAGCACAGATACGCAGTATTTT	CASRQNKISTDTQYF
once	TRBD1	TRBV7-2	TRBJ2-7	TGTGCCAGCAGCTCCCCGGGACAGGCATACTACGAGCAGTACTTC	CASSSPGQAYYEQYF
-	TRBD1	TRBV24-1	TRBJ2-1	TGTGCCACCTCCGAGGACAGGGGCTCCTACAATGAGCAGTTCTTC	CATSEDRGSYNEQFF
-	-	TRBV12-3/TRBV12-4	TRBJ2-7	TGTGCCAGCAGTGACAATCAGGGGAACTCCTACGAGCAGTACTTC	CASSDNQGNSYEQYF
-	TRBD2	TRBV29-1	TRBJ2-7	TGCAGCGTTGTGGGGAGCGGGAGGGCCTACGAGCAGTACTTC	CSVVGSGRAYEQYF
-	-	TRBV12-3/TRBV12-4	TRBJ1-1	TGTGCCAGCAACAACATCCCACGCACTGAAGCTTTCTTT	CASNNIPRTEAFF
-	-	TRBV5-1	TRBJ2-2	TGCGCCAGCAGTTTATCAGTGAATGGGAACACCGGGGAGCTGTTTTTT	CASSLSVNGNTGELFF